This T cell receptor (beta chain) comes out of a study of blood T cell repertoires in COVID-19. Study background: COVID-19 samples from acute and convalescent phases originated in the United States, Italy and Spain.

The CDR3 length is 13 residues. Trimming removed 1 base at V and 6 bases at J, with 7 bases between. CDR1 is LNHNV, CDR2 YYDKDF, per germline (reference sequence). Data came from immunoSEQ multiplex PCR; TCRdb stores just in-frame clones and leaves some out. The sample consists of 180,000 or so clones, around 87% of them appearing once. The source material was peripheral blood. This clonotype was sampled from a man aged 18 to 30 with active or convalescent COVID-19. V gene TRBV15 combines with J gene TRBJ2-1; tentative D call: TRBD2 (5 bases). The CDR3 DNA sequence: TGTGCCACCAGCAGAGTCGGGATCAATGAGCAGTTCTTC. It yields the protein CATSRVGINEQFF.